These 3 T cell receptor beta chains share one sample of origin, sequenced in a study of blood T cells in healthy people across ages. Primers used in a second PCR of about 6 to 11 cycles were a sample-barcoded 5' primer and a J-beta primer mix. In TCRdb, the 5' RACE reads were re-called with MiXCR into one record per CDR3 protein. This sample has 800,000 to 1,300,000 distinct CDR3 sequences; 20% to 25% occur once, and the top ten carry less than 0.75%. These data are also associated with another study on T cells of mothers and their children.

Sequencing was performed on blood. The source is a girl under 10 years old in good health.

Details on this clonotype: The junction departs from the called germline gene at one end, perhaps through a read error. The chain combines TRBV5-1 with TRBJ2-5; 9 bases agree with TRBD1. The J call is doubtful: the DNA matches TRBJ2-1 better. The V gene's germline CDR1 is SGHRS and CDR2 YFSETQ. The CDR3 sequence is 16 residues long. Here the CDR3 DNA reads TGCGCCAGCAGCCTCCCCCGGGACAGGGCCTACAATGAACAGTTCTTC. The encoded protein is CASSLPRDRAYNEQFF.

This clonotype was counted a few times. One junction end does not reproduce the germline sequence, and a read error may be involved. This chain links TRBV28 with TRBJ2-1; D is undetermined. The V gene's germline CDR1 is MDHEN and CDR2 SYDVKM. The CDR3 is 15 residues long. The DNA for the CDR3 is TGTGCCGGCAGTTTGCACTCGGATACCTACAATGAGCAGTTCTTC. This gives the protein CAGSLHSDTYNEQFF.

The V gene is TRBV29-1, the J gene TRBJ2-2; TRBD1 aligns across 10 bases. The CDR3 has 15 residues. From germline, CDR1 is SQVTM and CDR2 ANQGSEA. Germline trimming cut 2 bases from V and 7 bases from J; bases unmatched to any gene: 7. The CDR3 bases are TGCAGCGTTGAATTGGGACAGGGGACAGGCGGGGAGCTGTTTTTT. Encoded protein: CSVELGQGTGGELFF.